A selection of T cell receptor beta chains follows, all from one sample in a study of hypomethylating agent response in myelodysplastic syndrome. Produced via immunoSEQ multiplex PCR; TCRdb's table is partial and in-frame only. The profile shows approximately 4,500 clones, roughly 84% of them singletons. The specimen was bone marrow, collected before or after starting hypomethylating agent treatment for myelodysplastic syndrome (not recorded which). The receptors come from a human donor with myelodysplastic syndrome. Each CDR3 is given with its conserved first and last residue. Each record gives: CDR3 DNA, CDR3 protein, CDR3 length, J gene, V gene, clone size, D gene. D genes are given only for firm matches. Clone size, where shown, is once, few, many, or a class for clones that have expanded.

DNA: TGCGCCAGCAGTGATCGGGGGTTGAGTCAGCCCCAGCATTTT
CDR3: CASSDRGLSQPQHF
length: 14
J: TRBJ1-5
V: TRBV10-2
size: few
D: .

DNA: TGTGCCAGTCGACCTAGCGGGGGGTATAAAGAGACCCAGTACTTC
CDR3: CASRPSGGYKETQYF
length: 15
J: TRBJ2-5
V: TRBV19
size: .
D: TRBD2

DNA: TGCAGCGTTGCCGAACAGGGGAACACTGAAGCTTTCTTT
CDR3: CSVAEQGNTEAFF
length: 13
J: TRBJ1-1
V: TRBV29-1
size: .
D: .

DNA: TGTGCCAGCAGCTTGTGGGAGTCCGGCTACACCTTC
CDR3: CASSLWESGYTF
length: 12
J: TRBJ1-2
V: TRBV5-6
size: .
D: .

DNA: TGTGCCAGCAGTGAAGCGGGTAGACAGGGACGGTACCAAGAGACCCAGTACTTC
CDR3: CASSEAGRQGRYQETQYF
length: 18
J: TRBJ2-5
V: TRBV2
size: .
D: TRBD1

DNA: TGTGCCAGCAGCGTAGAAGCAGGGAGGTCTGGGAATTCACCCCTCCACTTT
CDR3: CASSVEAGRSGNSPLHF
length: 17
J: TRBJ1-6
V: TRBV9
size: .
D: .

DNA: TGTGCCAGCAGCGCTGGACGGGCCGGGGAGCTGTTTTTT
CDR3: CASSAGRAGELFF
length: 13
J: TRBJ2-2
V: TRBV9
size: .
D: .

DNA: TGTGCCAGCAGCGTAGCCGAGACAGGGCAGTTCGGAGATGAGCAGTTCTTC
CDR3: CASSVAETGQFGDEQFF
length: 17
J: TRBJ2-1
V: TRBV9
size: .
D: TRBD1

DNA: TGTGCCAGCAGCCCCGGACAGGCCGTCTACGAGCAGTACTTC
CDR3: CASSPGQAVYEQYF
length: 14
J: TRBJ2-7
V: TRBV6-5
size: few
D: TRBD1

DNA: TGCAGCGTCCCCGAAGCTTTCTTT
CDR3: CSVPEAFF
length: 8
J: TRBJ1-1
V: TRBV29-1
size: few
D: .

DNA: TGTGCCAGCAGCTCTCCGGGACTAGCGGGTCAGAGTGGAGAGACCCAGTACTTC
CDR3: CASSSPGLAGQSGETQYF
length: 18
J: TRBJ2-5
V: TRBV5-4
size: .
D: TRBD2

DNA: TGTGCCAGCAGCCGACCGGGACAGGGATTAGGAACCTACGAGCAGTACTTC
CDR3: CASSRPGQGLGTYEQYF
length: 17
J: TRBJ2-7
V: TRBV7-2
size: .
D: TRBD1

DNA: TGTGCCAGCGGACAGGGGGCTTTGGGCTACACCTTC
CDR3: CASGQGALGYTF
length: 12
J: TRBJ1-2
V: TRBV5-4
size: few
D: TRBD1

DNA: TGTGCCAGCAGCCCTCAGTACGAGCAGTACTTC
CDR3: CASSPQYEQYF
length: 11
J: TRBJ2-7
V: TRBV7-8
size: .
D: .

DNA: TGTGCCAGCAGCTCCGGACTAGCTGGAGAGACCCAGTACTTC
CDR3: CASSSGLAGETQYF
length: 14
J: TRBJ2-5
V: TRBV5-4
size: .
D: TRBD2

DNA: TGTGCCAGCAGCTTTAGGACTTGGACTAATGAAAAACTGTTTTTT
CDR3: CASSFRTWTNEKLFF
length: 15
J: TRBJ1-4
V: TRBV5-6
size: .
D: .

DNA: TGTGCCAGCAGCACGTCGACAGGGGCCCTCGGAAACACCATATATTTT
CDR3: CASSTSTGALGNTIYF
length: 16
J: TRBJ1-3
V: TRBV7-2
size: once
D: TRBD1

DNA: TGTGCCAGCAGTTCTACGCCGAGGGGTACTGAAGCTTTCTTT
CDR3: CASSSTPRGTEAFF
length: 14
J: TRBJ1-1
V: TRBV28
size: .
D: .

DNA: TGTGCCAGCAGTTCCCGAGGCACTACTGAAGCTTTCTTT
CDR3: CASSSRGTTEAFF
length: 13
J: TRBJ1-1
V: TRBV27
size: .
D: .

DNA: TGTGCCAGCAGCGATCCAGGGGGCTTGACTGAAGCTTTCTTT
CDR3: CASSDPGGLTEAFF
length: 14
J: TRBJ1-1
V: TRBV5-5
size: .
D: TRBD1

DNA: TGCGCCAGCAGTATCGCAGCCATCTCTGGAAACACCATATATTTT
CDR3: CASSIAAISGNTIYF
length: 15
J: TRBJ1-3
V: TRBV10-2
size: .
D: .

DNA: TGTGCCAGCAGTACTCTTAAGAACAGCAATGAGCAGTTCTTC
CDR3: CASSTLKNSNEQFF
length: 14
J: TRBJ2-1
V: TRBV7-2
size: once
D: .

DNA: TGCAGCTTTTATGGGGACAGACTGAATGAGCAGTTCTTC
CDR3: CSFYGDRLNEQFF
length: 13
J: TRBJ2-1
V: TRBV29-1
size: once
D: TRBD1

DNA: TGCGCCAGCAGCCCGGGGGGACTAGCGCCTTCCTACGAGCAGTACTTC
CDR3: CASSPGGLAPSYEQYF
length: 16
J: TRBJ2-7
V: TRBV4-3
size: .
D: TRBD2

DNA: TGTGCCAGCAGCGTAGCGGGAGGGGGAGATACGCAGTATTTT
CDR3: CASSVAGGGDTQYF
length: 14
J: TRBJ2-3
V: TRBV9
size: .
D: TRBD2

DNA: TGTGCCATCAGCGACTTGCGGGGGAGCGGGGGGAACCAAGAGACCCAGTACTTC
CDR3: CAISDLRGSGGNQETQYF
length: 18
J: TRBJ2-5
V: TRBV10-3
size: .
D: TRBD2

DNA: TGTGCCAGCAAGGCTAGCGGGGTTGTTGAGCAGTTCTTC
CDR3: CASKASGVVEQFF
length: 13
J: TRBJ2-1
V: TRBV2
size: .
D: TRBD2

DNA: TGCGCCAGCAGCTTGGCATGGGGTAGAAACATTCAGTACTTC
CDR3: CASSLAWGRNIQYF
length: 14
J: TRBJ2-4
V: TRBV5-1
size: .
D: .

DNA: TGTGCCAGCTCAGGGGGACGGCCCCAAGAGACCCAGTACTTC
CDR3: CASSGGRPQETQYF
length: 14
J: TRBJ2-5
V: TRBV18
size: .
D: .

DNA: TGCGCCAGCAGCCAAGGTGCAGGTAGGTCGGTCGAGCAGTACTTC
CDR3: CASSQGAGRSVEQYF
length: 15
J: TRBJ2-7
V: TRBV4-1
size: few
D: .

DNA: TGCGCCAGCAGCCCAGGACAGGGGACGGGTTCGGGCTACACCTTC
CDR3: CASSPGQGTGSGYTF
length: 15
J: TRBJ1-2
V: TRBV5-1
size: .
D: TRBD1

DNA: TGCGCCAGCAGCCAAGATTCCAGGGCTCGGGACGAGCAGTACTTC
CDR3: CASSQDSRARDEQYF
length: 15
J: TRBJ2-7
V: TRBV4-3
size: .
D: .

DNA: TGTGCCAGCAGCATAGGGGGGATGGAAAAACTGTTTTTT
CDR3: CASSIGGMEKLFF
length: 13
J: TRBJ1-4
V: TRBV7-9
size: .
D: .